Listed below are T cell receptor beta chains from one sample, sequenced in a study of T cells after yellow fever vaccination. Via MiXCR, TCRdb re-called the 5' RACE reads, giving one row per CDR3 protein. The data contain 450,000 to 550,000 distinct CDR3 sequences, 20% to 25% of them singletons. The sequenced sample was PBMCs, obtained roughly 20 days after the first yellow fever vaccination. The receptors stem from a man aged 18-30 years who received the YFV17D yellow fever vaccine. Each CDR3 is given with its conserved first and last residue. Fields, in order: J gene, D gene, V gene, clone size, CDR3 DNA, CDR3 protein. D genes are given only for firm matches. Rows give clone size only sometimes, using once, few, many, or a class for an expanded clone.

TRBJ2-3 NA TRBV6-6 NA TGTGCCAGCAGTTACGGTCGGGTAGATACGCAGTATTTT CASSYGRVDTQYF
TRBJ2-5 NA TRBV11-2 few TGTGCCAGCACCCAGATGGGGGCAGCCGAATGGGGAAACCAAGAGACCCAGTACTTC CASTQMGAAEWGNQETQYF
TRBJ2-2 NA TRBV3-1 NA TGTGCCAGCAGCCTGGGGGCTCCTACCACCGGGGAGCTGTTTTTT CASSLGAPTTGELFF
TRBJ1-1 NA TRBV28 NA TGTGCCAGCAGCGGGGGGGCTCGGGTAACTGAAGCTTTCTTT CASSGGARVTEAFF
TRBJ2-3 NA TRBV7-2 NA TGTGCCAGCAGCTTACCTAGTTTGGATACGCAGTATTTT CASSLPSLDTQYF
TRBJ2-7 NA TRBV7-9 NA TGTGCCAGCAGCTTGACGGGGACTCAGAATTCCTACGAGCAGTACTTC CASSLTGTQNSYEQYF
TRBJ2-2 NA TRBV20-1 NA TGCTGTGCTAGAGATCCACAGGGTAGCGGGGAGCTGTTTTTT CCARDPQGSGELFF
TRBJ2-5 TRBD1 TRBV7-2 few TGTGCCAGCAGCAACGGGGACAGGGGACGGGAGACCCAGTACTTC CASSNGDRGRETQYF
TRBJ2-2 NA TRBV4-1 few TGCGCCAGCAGCCACGCGGGGTTTGGCACCGGGGAGCTGTTTTTT CASSHAGFGTGELFF
TRBJ2-7 TRBD1 TRBV5-1 NA TGCGCCAGCAAGACAGGGGACTCCTACGAGCAGTACTTC CASKTGDSYEQYF
TRBJ2-7 NA TRBV5-6 NA TGTGCCAGCGTCCGGAGCGCCTACGAGCAGTACTTC CASVRSAYEQYF
TRBJ2-5 NA TRBV6-5 many TGTGCCAGCAGTTTAAACAGTCAAGAGACCCAGTACTTC CASSLNSQETQYF
TRBJ2-1 NA TRBV4-2 NA TGTGCCAGCAGCCTAATAGATAGCGGACTAAGTAGCTCCTACAATGAGCAGTTCTTC CASSLIDSGLSSSYNEQFF
TRBJ2-1 NA TRBV20-1 NA TGCAGTGCAGGATACAATGAGCAGTTCTTC CSAGYNEQFF
TRBJ1-1 NA TRBV27 NA TGTGCCAGCAGTTCCCCACCGGGGGGCATGAACACTGAAGCTTTCTTT CASSSPPGGMNTEAFF
TRBJ2-3 TRBD1 TRBV10-3 NA TGTGCCATCAGGCGAGTACAGGGGGAAGGCACAGATACGCAGTATTTT CAIRRVQGEGTDTQYF
TRBJ1-1 NA TRBV18 once TGTGCCAGCTCACCAGACCAGGGCACTGAAGCTTTCTTT CASSPDQGTEAFF
TRBJ1-2 TRBD1 TRBV20-1 few TGCAGTGCTATGGACAGGGTCTATGGCTACACCTTC CSAMDRVYGYTF
TRBJ2-1 NA TRBV7-9 few TGTGCCAGCAGCTCAGTTTACAATGAGCAGTTCTTC CASSSVYNEQFF
TRBJ1-1 TRBD1 TRBV27 NA TGTGCCAGCAGTTTCCCCCCCGGGACAGGGATAGGGAACACTGAAGCTTTCTTT CASSFPPGTGIGNTEAFF
TRBJ2-5 NA TRBV15 NA TGTGCCACCAGCAGACCTGCTGGACAGAAGTACCGAGAGACCCAGTACTTC CATSRPAGQKYRETQYF
TRBJ2-3 NA TRBV5-1 few TGCGCCAGCAGCGACCTAGGGGACACTTACACAGATACGCAGTATTTT CASSDLGDTYTDTQYF
TRBJ2-5 NA TRBV11-2 NA TGTGCCAGCAGCCCACTGTTAGGCCAAGAGACCCAGTACTTC CASSPLLGQETQYF